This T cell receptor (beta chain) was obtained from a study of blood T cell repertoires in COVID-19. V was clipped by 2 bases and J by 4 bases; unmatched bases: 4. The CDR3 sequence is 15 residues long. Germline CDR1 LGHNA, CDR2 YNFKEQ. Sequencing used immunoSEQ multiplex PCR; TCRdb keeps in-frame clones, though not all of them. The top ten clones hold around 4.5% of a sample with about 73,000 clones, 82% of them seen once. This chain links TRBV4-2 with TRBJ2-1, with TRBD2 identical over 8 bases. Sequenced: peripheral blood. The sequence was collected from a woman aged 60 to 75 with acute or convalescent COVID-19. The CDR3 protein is CASSQIGGGYNEQFF. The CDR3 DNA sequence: TGTGCCAGCAGCCAAATCGGCGGGGGGTACAATGAGCAGTTCTTC.